In this sample, the clone carrying this T cell receptor (beta chain) turned up once. Using a J-beta primer mix together with a sample-barcoded 5' primer, a second PCR was run for roughly 7 to 11 cycles. From the 5' RACE reads, TCRdb called clonotypes with MiXCR, one entry per CDR3 protein. The repertoire includes about 680,000 distinct CDR3 sequences, around 48% of them detected once, and roughly 31% sits in the top ten. The data derive from a study of blood T cells in healthy people across ages. Per the germline V gene, CDR1 is MNHEY and CDR2 is SVGEGT. Unmatched junction bases numbered 11, after V lost 4 bases and J lost 5 bases. The CDR3 runs 16 residues.

The J gene is TRBJ2-3, the V gene TRBV6-2 or TRBV6-3; 8 bases fit TRBD2. Sequenced input: blood. The TCR comes from a woman aged 55-69 years in good health. The CDR3 region is CASSFGREVFGDTQYF. The CDR3 nucleotides are TGTGCCAGCAGTTTCGGGCGGGAGGTCTTTGGAGATACGCAGTATTTT.